Below are 14 T cell receptor beta chains sequenced from a single sample in a study of T cell responses to AZD1222 COVID-19 vaccine. This table comes from immunoSEQ multiplex PCR, and its TCRdb copy is limited to in-frame clones, with some not included. This sample has 150,000 or so clones, with approximately 89% found just once. This specimen was peripheral blood, taken on day 0 of AZD1222 vaccination. The receptors come from an adult in good health.

This clone was recorded many times. This rearrangement joins TRBV5-1 to TRBJ1-1; D remains ambiguous. With 0 bases removed from V and 5 bases from J, the gap between germline ends came to 11 bases. The CDR3 consists of 14 residues. CDR1 SGHRS and CDR2 YFSETQ come from the germline V gene. CDR3 sequence reads: CASSLGTPGTEAFF. For the CDR3, the DNA is TGCGCCAGCAGCTTGGGGACGCCCGGAACTGAAGCTTTCTTT.

The V and J genes are TRBV24-1 and TRBJ1-1, with D tentatively TRBD1 (6 bases). The CDR3 has 14 residues. V was clipped by 3 bases and J by 6 bases, with 13 bases between them. Germline V gives CDR1 KGHDR, CDR2 SFDVKD. Here the CDR3 reads CATSDTGRGAEAFF. The CDR3 nucleotides read TGTGCCACCAGTGATACAGGGAGAGGCGCTGAAGCTTTCTTT.

This clone was picked up a small number of times. Other DNA sequences of this sample code for an identical CDR3. The chain uses TRBV5-8 and TRBJ2-1, with TRBD1 as a possible D gene (6 bases). In germline, CDR1 is SGHTS, CDR2 YDEGEE. This CDR3 is 12 amino acids long. With 2 bases removed from V and 6 bases from J, the gap between germline ends came to 6 bases. The CDR3 bases are TGTGCCAGCAGCTTAGGGGGCAATGAGCAGTTCTTC. Translation gives CASSLGGNEQFF. Full variable domain (missing parts from reference TRBV5-8 and TRBJ2-1): EAGVTQSPTHLIKTRGQQATLRCSPISGHTSVYWYQQALGLGLQFLLWYDEGEERNRGNFPPRFSGRQFPNYSSELNVNALELEDSALYLCASSLGGNEQFFGPGTRLTVL.

The chain joins TRBV19 to TRBJ1-2, with D perhaps matching TRBD1 (6 bases). The CDR3 contains 15 residues. The germline V gene has CDR1 LNHDA and CDR2 SQIVND (reference sequence). V dropped 4 bases and J dropped 7 bases, with 19 bases sitting between them. In nucleotides, the CDR3 is TGTGCCAGTAGTACAGGGGCGTCAGGTCGAGGTGGCTACACCTTC. Its protein is CASSTGASGRGGYTF.

The chain joins TRBV4-1 to TRBJ1-1, with no clear D. The CDR3 length is 14 residues. V was clipped by 1 base and J by 6 bases, with 12 bases between them. Germline CDR1 reads MGHRA; CDR2 reads YSYEKL. As DNA, the CDR3 is TGCGCCAGCAGCCAAGGGCCCTTCGGGCCTGAAGCTTTCTTT. Its translation: CASSQGPFGPEAFF.

J is TRBJ1-2 and V is TRBV7-3, with 7 bases aligning to TRBD1. This CDR3 is built from 15 residues. V shed 6 bases and J 1 base; nucleotides not matched to a gene: 8. Germline CDR1 reads SGHTA; CDR2 reads FQGTGA. Written as DNA, the CDR3 is TGTGCCAGCAGGGCTCCGGGACAGAATAACTATGGCTACACCTTC. Its protein is CASRAPGQNNYGYTF.

This rearrangement joins TRBV4-1 to TRBJ2-1; TRBD2 might be the D (5 bases). Trimming removed 5 bases from V and 7 bases from J, with 15 bases in between. The CDR3 has 14 residues. In germline, CDR1 is MGHRA, CDR2 YSYEKL. For the CDR3, the DNA is TGCGCCAGCAGCAGATACCTGGAGGTGAATGAGCAGTTCTTC. Its translation is CASSRYLEVNEQFF.

J is TRBJ1-3 and V is TRBV6-6; D uncertain. V was cut by 5 bases and J by 3 bases, with 14 bases left in between. CDR1 and CDR2 (germline): MNHNY, SVGAGI (reference sequence). The CDR3 is made up of 15 amino acids. In DNA form, the CDR3 reads TGTGCCAGCAGTCCGGAGTCGGTTGGTGGAAACACCATATATTTT. Translated, it gives CASSPESVGGNTIYF.

CDR3 sequence reads: CASSPQGWRGYTF. CDR3 bases: TGTGCCAGCTCACCACAGGGGTGGCGGGGCTACACCTTC. V is TRBV18 and J is TRBJ1-2; D perhaps matches TRBD1 (5 bases). V was cut by 1 base and J by 8 bases, with 11 bases left in between. The CDR3 spans 13 residues. Germline-derived CDR1 and CDR2 are KGHSH and LQKENI. The variable domain in full, with the rest retrieved from reference TRBV18 and TRBJ1-2, is NAGVMQNPRHLVRRRGQEARLRCSPMKGHSHVYWYRQLPEEGLKFMVYLQKENIIDESGMPKERFSAEFPKEGPSILRIQQVVRGDSAAYFCASSPQGWRGYTFGSGTRLTVV.

This chain joins TRBV13 and TRBJ2-2, with D possibly TRBD2 on 5 matching bases. This CDR3 has 17 residues. Germline V gene lookup returns CDR1 PRHDT and CDR2 FYEKMQ (reference sequence). V was pared by 2 bases and J by 3 bases, with 16 bases between. The CDR3 nucleotides read TGTGCCAGCAGCTTAAAGTTATCGACGGACTACACCGGGGAGCTGTTTTTT. Residues: CASSLKLSTDYTGELFF.

The rearrangement joins TRBV7-6 to TRBJ1-5; D possibly corresponds to TRBD1 (6 bases). Germline assignment: CDR1 SGHVS and CDR2 FNYEAQ. The length of the CDR3 is 15 residues. The V gene lost 1 base and the J gene lost 5 bases, with 12 bases spanning the gap. CDR3 in DNA: TGTGCCAGCAGCTTAGTCGGACAGTTAGATCAGCCCCAGCATTTT. This sequence encodes CASSLVGQLDQPQHF.

This clone appeared once. The rearrangement uses TRBV28 and TRBJ1-2; possibly TRBD1 for D (5 bases). V lost 4 bases to trimming and J lost 10 bases, with 22 bases between them. This CDR3 has 15 amino acids. CDR1 MDHEN and CDR2 SYDVKM come from the germline V gene. The CDR3 protein is CASSSPGGGANHYTF. CDR3 coding DNA: TGTGCCAGCAGTTCCCCCGGGGGTGGGGCAAACCACTACACCTTC.

This clone was detected once. V gene TRBV28 combines with J gene TRBJ1-2; no reliable D call. CDR1 is MDHEN and CDR2 is SYDVKM in the germline V gene. V was shortened by 3 bases and J by 6 bases, with 8 bases between the two germline ends. The CDR3 has 12 amino acids. The CDR3: CASSFLPNGYTF. The CDR3 DNA reads TGTGCCAGCAGTTTCCTCCCCAATGGCTACACCTTC.

The chain uses TRBV2 and TRBJ1-4; D call uncertain. Germline CDR1 reads SNHLY; CDR2 reads FYNNEI. V was cut by 8 bases and J by 2 bases, with 15 bases left in between. The CDR3 runs 15 residues. The DNA for the CDR3 is TGTGCCAGCTTGAGACCACTGGGGACTAATGAAAAACTGTTTTTT. Its translation: CASLRPLGTNEKLFF.